This TCR beta chain was identified during a study of blood T cell repertoires in COVID-19. About the research overall: Collection of acute and convalescent COVID-19 samples took place in the United States, Italy and Spain. PBMCs, B-cell-depleted T cells, or T cells provided the cDNA or gDNA that made up the material.

Original handling: The authors estimated nucleated cell counts from reference gene primer amplification. Clones were sequenced by immunoSEQ multiplex PCR, and TCRdb holds only the in-frame ones, with some missing. That table gives V, J and clone size, and the DNA gave D and trimming. The data hold a few hundred thousand clones, with approximately 86% observed a single time. Material for sequencing was peripheral blood. This clonotype was obtained from a woman aged 80 or older with acute or convalescent COVID-19.

The CDR3 nucleotides read TGTGCCAGCAGGGGACAGTCTGGGGCCAACGTCCTGACTTTC. Translated: CASRGQSGANVLTF. The chain has TRBV2 and TRBJ2-6; 7 bases agree with TRBD1. Germline values: CDR1 SNHLY, CDR2 FYNNEI. With V trimmed by 6 bases and J by 1 base, 0 bases remained unmatched. The CDR3 consists of 14 residues.